This TCR beta chain originates from a study of post-analysis software for immune sequencing data. Across the study: As for disease course, relapsing-remitting, secondary progressive and progressive-relapsing multiple sclerosis were all included.

This clonotype was seen a handful of times. What it recognizes is unknown. Unique molecular identifiers had been added to the TCR beta cDNA libraries. Between roughly 1 and 11 million T cells gave rise to roughly 0.5 million cDNA molecules. In TCRdb, the PCR reads were re-called with MiXCR into one record per CDR3 protein. The sample has about 760,000 distinct CDR3 sequences, roughly 29% seen once; the top ten hold 0.56%. This CDR3 has 14 residues. V shed 4 bases and J 7 bases; nucleotides not matched to a gene: 4. Per the germline V gene, CDR1 is SGDLS and CDR2 is YYNGEE. Broader study findings: TRBV segments more frequent in patients than in controls numbered roughly five and included TRBV5-6, TRBV5-1 and TRBV20-1. Compared against controls, patients with multiple sclerosis displayed significantly lower normalized Chao1 diversity. Analysis by F measure revealed that same-batch samples clustered strongly together.

Sequencing was performed on blood. The TCR originated in a girl aged 10 to 17 with multiple sclerosis. The gene calls are TRBV9 and TRBJ2-1, with 11 nucleotides matching TRBD2. The CDR3 region has the DNA TGTGCCAGCAGCACTAGCGGGAGAGTTAATGAGCAGTTCTTC. Translated: CASSTSGRVNEQFF. Looking up the rest from reference TRBV9 and TRBJ2-1 gives the full variable domain: DSGVTQTPKHLITATGQRVTLRCSPRSGDLSVYWYQQSLDQGLQFLIQYYNGEERAKGNILERFSAQQFPDLHSELNLSSLELGDSALYFCASSTSGRVNEQFFGPGTRLTVL.